This T cell receptor beta chain was observed in a study of human T cells and chemical hapten exposure. Study-wide background: All patients underwent weekly scalp dosing with diphenylcyclopropenone for the full roughly 23-week study. The upper back received 0.01% DPC by patch testing, with results read at 6 days. Whole-study results and caveats: DPC sensitization did not alter TCRs above 1 in 1000 frequency.

This CDR3 comprises 12 residues. Trimming pared 8 bases from V and 4 bases from J, leaving 8 bases between. Germline V gene data show CDR1 as PRHDT and CDR2 as FYEKMQ (reference sequence). This clonotype occurred many times. Antigen specificity is unknown. Documented time point: patch test 2, 6 weeks after DPC sensitization. This sample's treatment: therapeutic diphenylcyclopropenone sensitization with weekly scalp DPC. Via MiXCR, TCRdb re-called the RACE reads, giving one row per CDR3 protein. The data show some 82,000 distinct CDR3 sequences, 5% to 8.5% seen once. This TCR was recovered from a woman aged 30 to 39 with alopecia areata. Some clones in this sample may be carry-over from other donors' samples. The sample was whole blood, taken in connection with sensitization to the hapten diphenylcyclopropenone (DPC). The V and J genes are TRBV13 and TRBJ1-4; D not certain. The CDR3 DNA follows: TGTGCCAGCGGGTGGGGTAATGAAAAACTGTTTTTT. The encoded protein is CASGWGNEKLFF.